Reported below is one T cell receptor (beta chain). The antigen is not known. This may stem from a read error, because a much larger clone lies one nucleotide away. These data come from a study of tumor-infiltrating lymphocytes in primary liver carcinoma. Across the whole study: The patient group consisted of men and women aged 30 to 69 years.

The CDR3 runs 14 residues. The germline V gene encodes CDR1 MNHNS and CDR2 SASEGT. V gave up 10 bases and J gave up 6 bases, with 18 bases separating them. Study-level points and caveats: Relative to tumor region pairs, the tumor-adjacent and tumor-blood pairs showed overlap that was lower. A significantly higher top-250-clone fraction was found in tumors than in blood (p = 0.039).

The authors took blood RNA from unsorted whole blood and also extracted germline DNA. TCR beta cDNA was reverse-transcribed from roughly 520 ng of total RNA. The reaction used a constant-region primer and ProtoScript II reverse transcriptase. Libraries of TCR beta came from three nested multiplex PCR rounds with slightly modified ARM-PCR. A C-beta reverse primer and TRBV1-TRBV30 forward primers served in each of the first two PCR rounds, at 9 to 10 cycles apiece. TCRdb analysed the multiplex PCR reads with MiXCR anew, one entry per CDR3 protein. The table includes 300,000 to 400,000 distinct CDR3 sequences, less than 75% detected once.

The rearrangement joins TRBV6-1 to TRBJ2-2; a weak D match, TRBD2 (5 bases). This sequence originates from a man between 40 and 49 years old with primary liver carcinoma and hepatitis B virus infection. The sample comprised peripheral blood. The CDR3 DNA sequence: TGTGCCACCAAACCGCTTACTAGTGCCGGGGAGCTGTTTTTT. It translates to CATKPLTSAGELFF.